Described below is a single T cell receptor (beta chain) sequence and its context. The data derive from a study of cytomegalovirus exposure and HLA in healthy donors. The PCR was carried out with 60 Vbeta primers and 13 Jbeta primers. TCRdb keeps only in-frame clones here, not all; method: immunoSEQ multiplex PCR. The sample lists roughly 150,000 clones; just under 70% were seen once. Germline V gene data show CDR1 as MNHNS and CDR2 as SASEGT. V lost 3 bases, J lost 1 base, and 10 bases stayed unmatched. CDR3 length: 17 residues. The chain links TRBV6-1 to TRBJ1-2; TRBD1 agrees at 8 bases. The sample taken for sequencing was PBMCs. This clonotype was obtained from a man aged 55 to 69 in good health and CMV-seronegative. The CDR3: CASSEGVAGQGNYGYTF. The CDR3 DNA reads as TGTGCCAGCAGTGAGGGAGTGGCAGGACAGGGTAACTATGGCTACACCTTC.